This T cell receptor (beta chain) was retrieved from a study of T cell repertoires in cytomegalovirus infection. The wider study: Recently identified HLA-C-restricted CMV epitopes were used, and well-studied HLA-B-restricted CMV epitopes were used as well. Evidence of both CMV infection and a matching HLA type came from public TCR beta signatures. General study results and limits: It was HLA-C-restricted CMV-specific TCR beta clonotypes that dominated the response ex vivo.

This clonotype was detected many times. The target antigen is unknown. In TCRdb, the reads were re-called with MiXCR into one record per CDR3 protein. This sample has hundreds of thousands of distinct CDR3 sequences, with 25% to 40% found just once. This clonotype was obtained from a human donor in good health (CMV status not recorded). Some clones in this sample may be carry-over from other donors' samples. Sample: cultured CD8+ T cells from PBMCs, taken from culture after CMV antigen stimulation.

CDR3 protein: CASSPGGGMNTEAFF. DNA of the CDR3: TGTGCCAGCAGTCCCGGCGGGGGAATGAACACTGAAGCTTTCTTT. The chain employs TRBV27 and TRBJ1-1; tentatively, D is TRBD1 (5 bases). This CDR3 region has 15 residues. Germline values: CDR1 MNHEY, CDR2 SMNVEV (reference sequence). Deletions cut 5 bases from V and 0 bases from J, with 13 bases between.